These T cell receptor beta chains were read from a single sample in a study of cytomegalovirus exposure and HLA in healthy donors. The data were produced by immunoSEQ multiplex PCR, yet TCRdb's version contains in-frame clones alone and is incomplete. Found here are some 110,000 clones, roughly four fifths of them singletons; the top ten hold 1.5% to 2%. Material: PBMCs. The receptors originated from a man aged 50 to 59 in good health and CMV-seronegative. Both conserved end residues are part of each CDR3. The D gene is left open where the match is weak. For some rows the clone size is stated as once, few or many, or as a class when expanded; others skip it.

clone size: -; V gene: TRBV30; D gene: TRBD1; CDR3 length: 13; J gene: TRBJ1-4; CDR3 protein: CAFSGGPFEKLFF; CDR3 DNA: TGTGCCTTTTCAGGGGGACCCTTTGAAAAACTGTTTTTT
clone size: -; V gene: TRBV28; D gene: TRBD1; CDR3 length: 13; J gene: TRBJ2-1; CDR3 protein: CASGTGDSDEQFF; CDR3 DNA: TGTGCCAGCGGGACAGGAGATTCGGATGAGCAGTTCTTC
clone size: once; V gene: TRBV6-1; D gene: TRBD1; CDR3 length: 14; J gene: TRBJ2-5; CDR3 protein: CATRRLTGVETQYF; CDR3 DNA: TGTGCCACCCGAAGATTGACAGGGGTGGAGACCCAGTACTTC
clone size: -; V gene: TRBV18; D gene: TRBD2; CDR3 length: 18; J gene: TRBJ2-7; CDR3 protein: CASSPNEIGSGGSYEQYF; CDR3 DNA: TGTGCCAGCTCACCGAACGAAATTGGTAGCGGGGGGTCCTACGAGCAGTACTTC
clone size: once; V gene: TRBV5-4; D gene: TRBD1; CDR3 length: 15; J gene: TRBJ2-1; CDR3 protein: CASSNRDRFSNEQFF; CDR3 DNA: TGTGCCAGCAGCAACCGGGACAGATTTTCCAATGAGCAGTTCTTC
clone size: -; V gene: TRBV19; D gene: TRBD1; CDR3 length: 20; J gene: TRBJ1-5; CDR3 protein: CASSSPPGQGSLVGNQPQHF; CDR3 DNA: TGTGCCAGTAGTTCTCCTCCGGGACAGGGATCGCTAGTGGGCAATCAGCCCCAGCATTTT
clone size: once; V gene: TRBV10-2; D gene: -; CDR3 length: 15; J gene: TRBJ2-2; CDR3 protein: CASSAVTSLAGELFF; CDR3 DNA: TGCGCCAGCAGTGCAGTCACATCCCTCGCCGGGGAGCTGTTTTTT
clone size: -; V gene: TRBV5-4; D gene: -; CDR3 length: 12; J gene: TRBJ2-3; CDR3 protein: CAGSLATETQYF; CDR3 DNA: TGTGCCGGCAGCTTGGCCACCGAGACGCAGTATTTT
clone size: few; V gene: TRBV5-1; D gene: -; CDR3 length: 17; J gene: TRBJ1-1; CDR3 protein: CASSSQTLGGPFTEAFF; CDR3 DNA: TGCGCCAGCAGCTCTCAAACTCTGGGGGGTCCCTTCACTGAAGCTTTCTTT
clone size: -; V gene: TRBV9; D gene: -; CDR3 length: 16; J gene: TRBJ2-1; CDR3 protein: CASSISSGSSYNEQFF; CDR3 DNA: TGTGCCAGCAGCATAAGTAGCGGAAGCTCCTACAATGAGCAGTTCTTC
clone size: -; V gene: TRBV5-1; D gene: -; CDR3 length: 14; J gene: TRBJ2-3; CDR3 protein: CASSPDSFTDTQYF; CDR3 DNA: TGCGCCAGCAGCCCTGACAGCTTCACAGATACGCAGTATTTT
clone size: -; V gene: TRBV6-5; D gene: TRBD1; CDR3 length: 15; J gene: TRBJ2-3; CDR3 protein: CASSSRGPRTDTQYF; CDR3 DNA: TGTGCCAGCAGTTCAAGGGGGCCCCGCACAGATACGCAGTATTTT
clone size: -; V gene: TRBV11-2; D gene: -; CDR3 length: 11; J gene: TRBJ1-1; CDR3 protein: CASSRSTEAFF; CDR3 DNA: TGTGCCAGCAGCCGTTCCACTGAAGCTTTCTTT
clone size: -; V gene: TRBV7-7; D gene: TRBD1; CDR3 length: 16; J gene: TRBJ2-5; CDR3 protein: CASSLVAGQGQETQYF; CDR3 DNA: TGTGCCAGCAGCTTAGTAGCAGGACAGGGCCAAGAGACCCAGTACTTC
clone size: -; V gene: TRBV29-1; D gene: -; CDR3 length: 13; J gene: TRBJ1-2; CDR3 protein: CSVDQGTNYGYTF; CDR3 DNA: TGCAGCGTTGACCAGGGGACGAACTATGGCTACACCTTC
clone size: -; V gene: TRBV11-2; D gene: TRBD1; CDR3 length: 15; J gene: TRBJ1-1; CDR3 protein: CASSFPGTENTEAFF; CDR3 DNA: TGTGCCAGCAGCTTCCCCGGGACAGAGAACACTGAAGCTTTCTTT
clone size: few; V gene: TRBV5-1; D gene: -; CDR3 length: 13; J gene: TRBJ1-1; CDR3 protein: CASSLTRDTEAFF; CDR3 DNA: TGCGCCAGCAGCCTCACCAGGGACACTGAAGCTTTCTTT
clone size: once; V gene: TRBV4-2; D gene: -; CDR3 length: 15; J gene: TRBJ2-7; CDR3 protein: CASSQESGNRYEQYF; CDR3 DNA: TGTGCCAGCAGCCAAGAATCGGGGAACCGCTACGAGCAGTACTTC
clone size: -; V gene: TRBV28; D gene: TRBD2; CDR3 length: 15; J gene: TRBJ2-7; CDR3 protein: CASSPPGTRPYEQYF; CDR3 DNA: TGTGCCAGCAGCCCCCCCGGGACTAGGCCCTACGAGCAGTACTTC
clone size: -; V gene: TRBV2; D gene: -; CDR3 length: 13; J gene: TRBJ2-1; CDR3 protein: CASSVGDYNEQFF; CDR3 DNA: TGTGCCAGCAGTGTCGGGGACTACAATGAGCAGTTCTTC
clone size: -; V gene: TRBV7-2; D gene: -; CDR3 length: 15; J gene: TRBJ2-4; CDR3 protein: CASSSPGERVNIQYF; CDR3 DNA: TGTGCCAGCAGCTCACCGGGGGAGCGCGTAAACATTCAGTACTTC
clone size: -; V gene: TRBV7-2; D gene: -; CDR3 length: 15; J gene: TRBJ2-1; CDR3 protein: CASSSLGGSHNEQFF; CDR3 DNA: TGTGCCAGCAGCTCCCTCGGGGGTAGCCACAATGAGCAGTTCTTC